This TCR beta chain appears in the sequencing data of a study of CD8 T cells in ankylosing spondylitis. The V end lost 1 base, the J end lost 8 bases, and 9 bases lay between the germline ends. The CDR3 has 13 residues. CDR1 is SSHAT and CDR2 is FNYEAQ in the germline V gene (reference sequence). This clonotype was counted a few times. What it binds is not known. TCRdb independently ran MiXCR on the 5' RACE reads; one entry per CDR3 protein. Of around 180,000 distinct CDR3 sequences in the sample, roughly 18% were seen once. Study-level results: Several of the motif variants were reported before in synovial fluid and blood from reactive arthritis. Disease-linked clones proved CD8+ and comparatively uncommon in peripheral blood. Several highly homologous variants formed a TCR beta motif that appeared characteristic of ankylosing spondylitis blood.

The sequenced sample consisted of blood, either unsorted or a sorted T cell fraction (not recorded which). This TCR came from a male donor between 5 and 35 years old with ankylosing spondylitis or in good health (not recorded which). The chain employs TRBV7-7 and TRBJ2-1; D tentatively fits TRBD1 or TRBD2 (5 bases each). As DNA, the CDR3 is TGTGCCAGCAGCTTAGGGGGGTTCGATGAGCAGTTCTTC. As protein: CASSLGGFDEQFF.